Detailed here is one T cell receptor beta chain. Its target is unknown. The table came from immunoSEQ multiplex PCR; TCRdb's copy has only in-frame clones and leaves some out. This sample has 50,000 to 65,000 clones, with around 80% found just once. This entry comes from a study of vaccination effects on CD4 cells after COVID-19. Germline loops: CDR1 LNHDA, CDR2 SQIVND (reference sequence). V was clipped by 3 bases and J by 1 base, with 6 bases between them. The CDR3 is 14 residues long. Before any sequencing was done, the ViraFEST assay used viral peptide pools to expand antigen-specific CD4+ T cells. Having been cultured for roughly 10 days, the cells underwent CD4+ T cell isolation. Replacing half the medium with IL-2 medium was done on days 3 and 7.

This receptor was taken from a human donor who received a COVID-19 vaccine. This sequence joins TRBV19 and TRBJ2-2; D unclear. The specimen comprised CD4+ T cells from PBMCs cultured with HCoV-229E spike peptides, sampled before COVID-19 vaccination. CDR3 DNA: TGTGCCAGTAGTATTTCGTGGAACACCGGGGAGCTGTTTTTT. Translating it yields CASSISWNTGELFF.